The TCR beta chain under discussion was sequenced for a study of identical twins (dated by TCRdb to the mid-2010s). Background on the whole study: The study deep-sequenced TCR alpha and beta repertoires from monozygotic twins, unrelated adults of various ages and cord blood to test whether fetal clonotypes persist. To rule out contamination, the twin experiments were replicated at different times with different library preparation protocols. The research as a whole found: The excess sharing between twins in beta out-of-frame sequences was weaker because fewer shared sequences reduced the signal-to-noise ratio. Invariant T cells such as MAIT and iNKT could partly confound zero-insertion analyses, although diverse VJ usage argued against such confounding for most clonotypes. Because the same donors could not be followed over many years, the conclusions depended on cross-sectional statistical analysis. In monozygotic twins, recombination models systematically underestimated out-of-frame TCR alpha sharing, but the models matched the sharing seen between unrelated individuals. Compared with coincidental sharing between unrelated individuals, out-of-frame TCR alpha sequences shared between twins had an excess of sequences with low generation probability. Abundant cord blood beta clonotypes had fewer insertions, young adult naive repertoires showed a similar but weaker trend, and memory repertoires showed no such trend.

Libraries were built with 5' RACE. Reads for this sample came from an Illumina HiSeq 2000. Template switching added a universal primer binding site, and the final cDNA carried a unique molecular identifier that allowed TCR cDNA molecules to be counted accurately. Specific primers in the conserved constant-segment region were used to synthesize first-strand cDNA for TCR alpha and beta chains. To control for contamination, each cDNA library was double barcoded with a SMART-Mk sample barcode plus Illumina barcodes. TruSeq adapter sequences along with Illumina sample barcodes were introduced in two successive PCR steps. Sequencing of the TCR alpha and beta cDNA libraries was done on the Illumina HiSeq platform using custom primers. In the source study's methods: Unique molecular identifiers were extracted from raw reads with MiGEC, and CDR3 positions were determined with MiXCR. For each individual, recombination models were inferred using an EM algorithm with the repgenHMM and IGoR tools. The analysis of shared clonotypes was done with the tcR package in R, with sharing normalized by the product of cloneset sizes. Out-of-frame nonproductive sequences were analyzed to study raw recombination free of thymic and clonal selection effects. Starting from the raw public reads, TCRdb applied fastp trimming at Q25, assembled clones with MiXCR and retained in-frame beta chains. Each CDR3 protein appears once, grouped with its most common genes and DNA. These V and J calls derive from TCRdb rather than the authors' analysis. Across this sample there are hundreds of thousands of distinct CDR3 sequences, with 15% to 20% seen only once. Around 14% of the sample rests with the top ten.

Only healthy Caucasian donors were included. Three pairs of female monozygotic twins, all aged about 18 to 30 years, were included in the twin cohort. Peripheral blood mononuclear cells were the source from which RNA for the TCR libraries was isolated. Measured from the cysteine to the phenylalanine, the CDR3 is 14 residues long. The sequence is cut down to CDR3 DNA, 42 bases in frame from base 1. V drops 2 bases and J drops 3 bases, leaving 10 bases in between. This clonotype was seen many times. Its antigen target is currently unknown. The record has no base qualities; no much larger clone is one base away. The data were also submitted as part of a second study, on T cells expressing NK-cell markers. Taken from the second paper: Seven or eight donors provided sorted CD3+CD56+NKG2C+, CD3+CD56+NKG2C- and CD3+CD56-NKG2C+ T-cell subsets, whose TCR beta-chain repertoires were profiled. Among the eight sequenced donors, seven were HCMV-seropositive and one was HCMV-seronegative. In several experiments an anti-gammadeltaTCR antibody was added to restrict sorting to alphabetaTCR-expressing T cells. For about 6 donors, the dominant CD3+CD56+NKG2C+ clonotypes were among the top 10 CD8+ clonotypes and accounted for roughly 1.0-7.5% of CD8+ T cells. Those dominant clonotypes were again the most abundant among CD3+CD56-NKG2C+ cells in a handful of donors, at about 25-60.1%. Whether the expanded NKG2C-expressing T cell clones were specific for HCMV antigens was left unclear. Randomly selected healthy volunteers, three men and five women, were used as the eight sequenced donors. HCMV serostatus was determined by detecting HCMV-specific IgG in serum with a commercial ELISA kit. For about six donors, unsorted PBMC were also used to sequence bulk peripheral blood T-cell repertoires. MIGEC handled demultiplexing of the reads and grouping by UMI, while MiTCR was used to assemble and quantify clonotypes. Only TCR cDNA sequences supported by at least two reads were kept to exclude erroneous sequences. Downstream repertoire analysis used the tcR package, and clonotypes were matched across fractions by CDR3 nucleotide sequence plus V segment. VDJmatch was used to annotate antigen specificity against VDJdb, with one amino acid substitution in CDR3 allowed.

The sample comprised PBMCs. The receptor chain draws on TRBV12-3 or TRBV12-4 and TRBJ1-2; the D gene assignment is ambiguous. The sequence was collected from a young woman in good health. The DNA sequence is TGTGCCAGCAGTTTATCGCCAGAATACTATGGCTACACCTTC. It encodes CASSLSPEYYGYTF.